This record concerns one T cell receptor beta chain sequence. Its antigen is as yet unknown. MiXCR, run by TCRdb on the 5' RACE reads, gives a single entry per CDR3 protein. The sample consists of some 500,000 distinct CDR3 sequences, roughly an eighth of them appearing once. The data belong to a study of identical twins. Study observations and caveats: Zero-insertion analyses might be partly confounded by invariant T cells like MAIT and iNKT.

Deletions cut 6 bases from V and 0 bases from J, with 16 bases between. Germline CDR1 is DFQATT and CDR2 is SNEGSKA (reference sequence). The CDR3 spans 15 residues. The donor group consisted entirely of healthy Caucasians. These same data were also listed under a study on yellow fever vaccine responses in identical twins.

Sequenced: CD4+ T cells sorted from blood. This chain links TRBV20-1 with TRBJ2-3, with D maybe TRBD1 (5 bases). The TCR originated in a young woman in good health. This CDR3 reads CSAVDPGQSTDTQYF. For the CDR3, the DNA is TGCAGTGCCGTGGACCCAGGGCAGAGCACAGATACGCAGTATTTT.